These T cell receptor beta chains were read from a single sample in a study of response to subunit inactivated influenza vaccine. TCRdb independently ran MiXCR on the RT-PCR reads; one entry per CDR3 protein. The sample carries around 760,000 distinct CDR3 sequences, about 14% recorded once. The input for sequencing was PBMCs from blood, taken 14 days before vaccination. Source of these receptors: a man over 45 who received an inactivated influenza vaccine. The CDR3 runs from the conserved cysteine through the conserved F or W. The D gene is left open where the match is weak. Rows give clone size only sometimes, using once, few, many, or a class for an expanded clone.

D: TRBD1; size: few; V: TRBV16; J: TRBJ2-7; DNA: TGTGCCAGCAGCCAACTACAGGGGGCTGGAGAGCAGTACTTC; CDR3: CASSQLQGAGEQYF
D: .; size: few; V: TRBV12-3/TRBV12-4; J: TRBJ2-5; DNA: TGTGCCAGCAGCGCAATAAAGACCCAGTACTTC; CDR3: CASSAIKTQYF
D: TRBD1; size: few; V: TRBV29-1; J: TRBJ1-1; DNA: TGCAGCGTGAACCCACAACAGGGGGCTTTAACTGAAGCTTTCTTT; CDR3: CSVNPQQGALTEAFF
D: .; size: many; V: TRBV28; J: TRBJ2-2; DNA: TGTGCCAGCTTTTCAGGGAACACCGGGGAGCTGTTTTTT; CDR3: CASFSGNTGELFF
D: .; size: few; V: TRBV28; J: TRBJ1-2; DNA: TGTGCCAGCAGACTCCCTGGGGGCCGGGGCTACACCTTC; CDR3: CASRLPGGRGYTF
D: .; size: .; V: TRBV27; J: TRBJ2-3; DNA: TGTGCCAGCAGTTCCCTACCCCGTCTAGGGCGGGGCACAGATACGCAGTATTTT; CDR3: CASSSLPRLGRGTDTQYF
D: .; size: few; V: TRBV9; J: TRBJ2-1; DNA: TGTGCCAGCAGCGGAAAAGACGGAAGCTCCTACAATGAGCAGTTCTTC; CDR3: CASSGKDGSSYNEQFF
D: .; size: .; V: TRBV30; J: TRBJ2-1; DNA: TGTGCCTGGAGTGTAGGGGGGATTCACAATGAGCAGTTCTTC; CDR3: CAWSVGGIHNEQFF
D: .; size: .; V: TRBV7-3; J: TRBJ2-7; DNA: TGTGCCAGCAGCTTAACGGATACCTACGAGCAGTACTTC; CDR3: CASSLTDTYEQYF
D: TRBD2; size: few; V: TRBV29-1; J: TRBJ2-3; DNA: TGCAGCGTTCCTCGGGGGGGCATAGATACGCAGTATTTT; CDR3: CSVPRGGIDTQYF
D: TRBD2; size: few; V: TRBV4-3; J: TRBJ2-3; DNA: TGCGCCAGCAGCCAAGATGGGCTAGCGGTTACTACAGATACGCAGTATTTT; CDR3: CASSQDGLAVTTDTQYF
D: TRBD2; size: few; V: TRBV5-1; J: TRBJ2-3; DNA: TGCGCCAGCAGCTGGACTAGCGGGGGGGCTTCCGATACGCAGTATTTT; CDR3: CASSWTSGGASDTQYF
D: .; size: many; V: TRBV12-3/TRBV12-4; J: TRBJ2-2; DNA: TGTGCCAGCAGTCCTCGTAGGGTAGGGTGGGAGCTGTTTTTT; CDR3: CASSPRRVGWELFF
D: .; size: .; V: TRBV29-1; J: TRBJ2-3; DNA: TGCAGCGTTGATCCGTGGACTGGCACTAGGGGGAATACGCAGTATTTT; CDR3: CSVDPWTGTRGNTQYF
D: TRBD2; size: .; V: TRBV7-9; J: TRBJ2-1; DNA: TGTGCCAGCAGCCCCCCGGGACTAGCGGGAGTCAATGAGCAGTTCTTC; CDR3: CASSPPGLAGVNEQFF
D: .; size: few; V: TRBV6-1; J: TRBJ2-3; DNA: TGTGCCAGCAGTGTAAGGTCAGGTGGACCCACAGATACGCAGTATTTT; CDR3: CASSVRSGGPTDTQYF
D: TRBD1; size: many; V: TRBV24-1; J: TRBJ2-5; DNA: TGTGCCACCAGTGTCGACAGGGGGACCCAGTACTTC; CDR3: CATSVDRGTQYF
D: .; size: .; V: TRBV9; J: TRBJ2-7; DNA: TGTGCCAGCAGCGTAGATTTACAGGGTGAACTACAGCACTTC; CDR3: CASSVDLQGELQHF